Sequencing of this T cell receptor beta chain was carried out in a study of T cells in Graves' hyperthyroidism and ophthalmopathy. RNA transcripts provided the source from which TCR beta CDR3 regions were amplified. Researchers ran a first-round RT-PCR on the TCR CDR3 using the HTBI primer set. From the multiplex PCR reads, TCRdb called clonotypes with MiXCR, one entry per CDR3 protein. This table has fewer than 250,000 distinct CDR3 sequences, about 25% appearing once. Study observations and caveats: Most expanded thyroid clonotypes above 0.001 also appeared in blood.

In the ophthalmopathy cohort, Clinical Activity Score was at least 3, NOSPECS grade at least 4, and duration under 3 months. Lactation, pregnancy, other autoimmune disease or uncontrolled infection excluded patients. PBMCs were sourced from over 8.5 ml fresh peripheral blood. This clonotype was counted ten times or more. The antigen is unknown. The germline V and J ends were trimmed by 4 bases and 2 bases, with 11 bases remaining between them. The CDR3 is 14 residues long. The germline V gene encodes CDR1 MNHEY and CDR2 SVGAGI. The receptor was isolated from a woman aged 40 to 49 with Graves' ophthalmopathy. The chain employs TRBV6-5 and TRBJ2-5, with D unclear. Specimen: blood. This CDR3 reads CASSFIARQETQYF. The DNA of the CDR3 is TGTGCCAGCAGTTTTATCGCGCGGCAAGAGACCCAGTACTTC.